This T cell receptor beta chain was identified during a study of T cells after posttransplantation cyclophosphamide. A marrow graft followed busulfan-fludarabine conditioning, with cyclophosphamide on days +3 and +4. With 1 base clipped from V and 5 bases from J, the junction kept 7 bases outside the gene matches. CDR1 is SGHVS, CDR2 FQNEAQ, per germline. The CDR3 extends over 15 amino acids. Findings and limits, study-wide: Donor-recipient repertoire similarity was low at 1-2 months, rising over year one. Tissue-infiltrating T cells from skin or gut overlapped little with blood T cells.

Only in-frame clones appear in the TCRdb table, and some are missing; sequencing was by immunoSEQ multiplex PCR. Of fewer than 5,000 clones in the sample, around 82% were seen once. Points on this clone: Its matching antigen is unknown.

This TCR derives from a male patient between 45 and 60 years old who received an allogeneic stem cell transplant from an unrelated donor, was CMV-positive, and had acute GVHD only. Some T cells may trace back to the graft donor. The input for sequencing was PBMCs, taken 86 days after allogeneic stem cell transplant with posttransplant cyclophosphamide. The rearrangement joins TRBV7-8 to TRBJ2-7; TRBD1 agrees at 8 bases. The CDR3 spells CASSLDGTGHNEQYF. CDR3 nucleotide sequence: TGTGCCAGCAGCTTAGACGGGACAGGCCATAACGAGCAGTACTTC.